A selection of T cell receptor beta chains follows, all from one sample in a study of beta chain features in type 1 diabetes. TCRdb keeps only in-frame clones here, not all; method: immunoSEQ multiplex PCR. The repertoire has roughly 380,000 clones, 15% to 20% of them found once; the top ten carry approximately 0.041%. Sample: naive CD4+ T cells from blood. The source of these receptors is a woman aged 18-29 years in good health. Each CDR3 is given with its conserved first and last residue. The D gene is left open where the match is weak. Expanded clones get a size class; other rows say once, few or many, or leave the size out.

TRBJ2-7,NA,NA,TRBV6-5,TGTGCCAGCAGTTACTCAAGGGGAATCTACGAGCAGTACTTC,CASSYSRGIYEQYF
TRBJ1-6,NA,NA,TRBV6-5,TGTGCCAGCAGTTTCCCGGGTTCACCCCTCCACTTT,CASSFPGSPLHF
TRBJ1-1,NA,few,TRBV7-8,TGTGCCAGCAGCTTGATGGGCCTGAACACTGAAGCTTTCTTT,CASSLMGLNTEAFF
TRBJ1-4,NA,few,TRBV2,TGTGCCAGCAGTGAGATTTCCCTGGCAGTTGAAAAACTGTTTTTT,CASSEISLAVEKLFF
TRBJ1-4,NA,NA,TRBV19,TGTGCCAGTACTCTAAGACAGAATGAAAAACTGTTTTTT,CASTLRQNEKLFF
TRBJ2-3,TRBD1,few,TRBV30,TGTGCCTGGAGTGTAAATGGCCAGGGGGCAAGAGATACGCAGTATTTT,CAWSVNGQGARDTQYF
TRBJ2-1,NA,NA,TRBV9,TGTGCCAGCAGCGAGGCGGTTAGCTCCTACAATGAGCAGTTCTTC,CASSEAVSSYNEQFF
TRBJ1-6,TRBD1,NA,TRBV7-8,TGTGCCAGCAGCGCGGACAGGGATTCACCCCTCCACTTT,CASSADRDSPLHF
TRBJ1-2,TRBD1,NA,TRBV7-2,TGTGCCAGCAGCTACGAGGGGGCGCTGAGCTACACCTTC,CASSYEGALSYTF
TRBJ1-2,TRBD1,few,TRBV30,TGTGCCTGGAGCGTACAGGGGGCTAACTATGGCTACACCTTC,CAWSVQGANYGYTF
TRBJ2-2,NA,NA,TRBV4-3,TGCGCCAGTAGTCCAGGGACACCTACCGGGGAGCTGTTTTTT,CASSPGTPTGELFF
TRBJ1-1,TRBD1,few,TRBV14,TGTGCCAGCAACAGGGGGCAGAACACTGAAGCTTTCTTT,CASNRGQNTEAFF
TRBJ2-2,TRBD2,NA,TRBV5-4,TGTGCCAGCAGCTTGGCTAGCGGGAGGGAGAACGGGGAGCTGTTTTTT,CASSLASGRENGELFF
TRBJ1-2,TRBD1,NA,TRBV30,TGTGCCTGGAGTACCCAGACAGGGGTAGGCTACACCTTC,CAWSTQTGVGYTF
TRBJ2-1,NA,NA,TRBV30,TGTGCCTGGAGTACGGGATACAATGAGCAGTTCTTC,CAWSTGYNEQFF
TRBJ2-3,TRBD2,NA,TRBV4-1,TGCGCCAGCAGGCAACTAGCGACCGGGGCAGATACGCAGTATTTT,CASRQLATGADTQYF
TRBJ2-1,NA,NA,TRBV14,TGTGCCAGCAGCCCAGGACTCCACAATGAGCAGTTCTTC,CASSPGLHNEQFF
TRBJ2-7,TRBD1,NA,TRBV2,TGTGCCAGCAGTGCGCCGGGACAGGGTAATTACGAGCAGTACTTC,CASSAPGQGNYEQYF
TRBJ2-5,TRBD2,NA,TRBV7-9,TGTGCCAGCAGCTTCGGGACTAGCGGGGACCAAGAGACCCAGTACTTC,CASSFGTSGDQETQYF